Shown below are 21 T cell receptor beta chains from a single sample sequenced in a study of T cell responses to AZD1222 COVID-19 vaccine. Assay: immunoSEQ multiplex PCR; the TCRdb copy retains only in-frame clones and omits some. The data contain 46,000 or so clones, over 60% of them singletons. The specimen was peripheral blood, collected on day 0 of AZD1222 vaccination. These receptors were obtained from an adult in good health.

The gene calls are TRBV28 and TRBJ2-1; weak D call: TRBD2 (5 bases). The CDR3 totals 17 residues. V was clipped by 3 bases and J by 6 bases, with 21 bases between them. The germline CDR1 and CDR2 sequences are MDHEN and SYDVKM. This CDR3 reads CASSFLSFEGFPNEQFF. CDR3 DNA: TGTGCCAGCAGTTTCCTTTCCTTTGAGGGTTTCCCCAATGAGCAGTTCTTC.

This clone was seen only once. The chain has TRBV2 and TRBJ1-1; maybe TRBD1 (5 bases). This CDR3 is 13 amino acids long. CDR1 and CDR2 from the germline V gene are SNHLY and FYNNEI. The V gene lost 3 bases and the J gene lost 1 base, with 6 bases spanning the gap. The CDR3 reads CASSEQGNTEAFF. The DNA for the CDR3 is TGTGCCAGCAGTGAGCAGGGGAACACTGAAGCTTTCTTT.

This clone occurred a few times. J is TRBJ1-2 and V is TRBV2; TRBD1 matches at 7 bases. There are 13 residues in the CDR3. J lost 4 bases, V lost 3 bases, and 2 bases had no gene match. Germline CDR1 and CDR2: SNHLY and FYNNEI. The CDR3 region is CASSERGPYGYTF. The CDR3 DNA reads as TGTGCCAGCAGTGAGAGGGGGCCCTATGGCTACACCTTC.

CDR3 amino acids: CASSLGTYGYTF. The CDR3 DNA reads TGTGCCAGCAGCCTGGGCACCTATGGCTACACCTTC. The chain carries TRBV7-8 and TRBJ1-2; D gene ambiguous. The CDR3 runs to 12 residues. V shed 5 bases and J shed 4 bases, with 8 bases lying between them. Germline loops: CDR1 SGHVS, CDR2 FQNEAQ.

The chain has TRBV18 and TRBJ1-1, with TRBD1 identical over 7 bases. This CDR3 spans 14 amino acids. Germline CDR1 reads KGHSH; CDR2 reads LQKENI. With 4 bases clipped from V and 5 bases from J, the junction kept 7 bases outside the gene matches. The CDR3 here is CASSQNRGRTEAFF. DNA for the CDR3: TGTGCCAGCTCACAAAACAGGGGAAGGACTGAAGCTTTCTTT.

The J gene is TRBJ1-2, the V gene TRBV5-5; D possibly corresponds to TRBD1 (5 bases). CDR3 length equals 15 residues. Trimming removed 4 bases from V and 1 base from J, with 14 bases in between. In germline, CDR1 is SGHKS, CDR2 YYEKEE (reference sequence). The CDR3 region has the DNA TGTGCCAGCAGCGAGGGGTGGGGGATTAACTATGGCTACACCTTC. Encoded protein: CASSEGWGINYGYTF.

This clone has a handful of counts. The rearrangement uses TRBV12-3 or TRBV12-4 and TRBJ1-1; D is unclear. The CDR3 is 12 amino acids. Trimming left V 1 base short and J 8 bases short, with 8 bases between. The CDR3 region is CASSLVGREAFF. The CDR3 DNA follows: TGTGCCAGCAGTTTAGTAGGCAGGGAAGCTTTCTTT.

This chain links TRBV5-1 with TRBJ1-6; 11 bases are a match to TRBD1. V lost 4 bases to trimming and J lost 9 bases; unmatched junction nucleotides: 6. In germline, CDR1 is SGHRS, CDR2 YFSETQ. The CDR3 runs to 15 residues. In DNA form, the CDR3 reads TGCGCCAGCAGCCAGGACAGGGGGCATCGTTCACCCCTCCACTTT. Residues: CASSQDRGHRSPLHF.

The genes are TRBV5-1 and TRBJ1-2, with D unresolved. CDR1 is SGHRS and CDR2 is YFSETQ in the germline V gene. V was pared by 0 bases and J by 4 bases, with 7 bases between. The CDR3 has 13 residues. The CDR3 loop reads CASSLETRYGYTF. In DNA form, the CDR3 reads TGCGCCAGCAGCTTGGAGACTCGCTATGGCTACACCTTC.

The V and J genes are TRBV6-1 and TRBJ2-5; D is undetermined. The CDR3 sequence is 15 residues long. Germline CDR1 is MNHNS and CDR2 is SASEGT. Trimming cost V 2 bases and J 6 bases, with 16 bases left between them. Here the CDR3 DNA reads TGTGCCAGCAGTGAATCGGTCCTAGTGGGGAAGACCCAGTACTTC. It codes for CASSESVLVGKTQYF.

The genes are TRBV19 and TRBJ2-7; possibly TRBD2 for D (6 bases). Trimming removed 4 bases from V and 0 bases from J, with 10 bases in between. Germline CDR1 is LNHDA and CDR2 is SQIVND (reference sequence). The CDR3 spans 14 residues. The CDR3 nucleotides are TGTGCCAGTAGTAGTGGGGGACTCTCCTACGAGCAGTACTTC. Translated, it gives CASSSGGLSYEQYF.

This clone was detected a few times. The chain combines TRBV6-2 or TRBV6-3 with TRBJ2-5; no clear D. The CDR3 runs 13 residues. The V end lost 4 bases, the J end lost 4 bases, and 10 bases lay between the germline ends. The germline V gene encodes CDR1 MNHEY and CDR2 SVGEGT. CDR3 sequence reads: CASSLGAPETQYF. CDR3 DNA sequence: TGTGCCAGCAGTTTGGGCGCACCAGAGACCCAGTACTTC.

CDR3 loop: CASSIVGGRYEQFF. CDR3 bases: TGTGCCAGCAGCATCGTCGGGGGGCGCTATGAGCAGTTCTTC. The V gene is TRBV11-2, the J gene TRBJ2-1, with D possibly being TRBD2 (7 bases). Germline lookup yields CDR1 SGHAT and CDR2 FQNNGV. V lost 5 bases and J 8 bases, leaving 16 bases between the germline ends. This CDR3 region has 14 residues.

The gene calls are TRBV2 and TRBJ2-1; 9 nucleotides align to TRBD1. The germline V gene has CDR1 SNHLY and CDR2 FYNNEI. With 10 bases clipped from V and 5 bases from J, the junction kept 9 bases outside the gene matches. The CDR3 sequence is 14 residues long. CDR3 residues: CAIAGQGPNNEQFF. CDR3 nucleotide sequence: TGTGCCATCGCCGGACAGGGGCCCAACAATGAGCAGTTCTTC.

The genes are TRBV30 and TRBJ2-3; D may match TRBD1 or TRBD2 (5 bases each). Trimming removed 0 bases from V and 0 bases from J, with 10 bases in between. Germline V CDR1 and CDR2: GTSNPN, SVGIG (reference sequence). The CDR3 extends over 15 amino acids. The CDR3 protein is CAWSVWGSSTDTQYF. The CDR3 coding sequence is TGTGCCTGGAGTGTGTGGGGGTCTAGCACAGATACGCAGTATTTT.

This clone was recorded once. Here the CDR3 DNA reads TGTGCCAGCTCCCGGACGGGTACCTACGAGCAGTACGTC. It specifies CASSRTGTYEQYV. The chain couples TRBV18 to TRBJ2-7; D is uncertain. The CDR3 covers 13 residues. Trimming stripped 6 bases from V and 2 bases from J, with 11 bases between. Germline V gives CDR1 KGHSH, CDR2 LQKENI.

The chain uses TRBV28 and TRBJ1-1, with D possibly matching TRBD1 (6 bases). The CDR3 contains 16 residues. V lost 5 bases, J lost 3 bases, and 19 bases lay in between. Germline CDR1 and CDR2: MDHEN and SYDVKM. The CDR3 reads CASSTVGGRTYTEAFF. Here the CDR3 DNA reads TGTGCCAGCAGTACGGTGGGGGGCAGGACTTACACTGAAGCTTTCTTT. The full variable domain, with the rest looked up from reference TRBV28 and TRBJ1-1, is DVKVTQSSRYLVKRTGEKVFLECVQDMDHENMFWYRQDPGLGLRLIYFSYDVKMKEKGDIPEGYSVSREKKERFSLILESASTNQTSMYLCASSTVGGRTYTEAFFGQGTRLTVV.

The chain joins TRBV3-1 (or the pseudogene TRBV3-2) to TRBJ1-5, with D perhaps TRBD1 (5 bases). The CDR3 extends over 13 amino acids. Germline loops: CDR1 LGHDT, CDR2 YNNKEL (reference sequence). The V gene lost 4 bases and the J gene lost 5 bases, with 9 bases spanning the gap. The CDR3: CASSRGIDQPQHF. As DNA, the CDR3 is TGTGCCAGCAGCCGGGGGATTGATCAGCCCCAGCATTTT.

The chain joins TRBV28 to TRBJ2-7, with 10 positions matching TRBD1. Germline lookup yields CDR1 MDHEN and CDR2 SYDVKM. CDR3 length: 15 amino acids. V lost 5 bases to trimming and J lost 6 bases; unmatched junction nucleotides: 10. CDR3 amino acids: CASSSSGTGVGEQYF. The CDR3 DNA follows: TGTGCCAGCAGTAGCTCCGGGACAGGGGTTGGCGAGCAGTACTTC.

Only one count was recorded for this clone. As DNA, the CDR3 is TGTGCCAGCAGCTTTGTCCGGGTGAGCTCCTACAATGAGCAGTTCTTC. Its translation is CASSFVRVSSYNEQFF. The chain combines TRBV5-8 with TRBJ2-1; the D is unclear. The CDR3 runs to 16 residues. Germline V gives CDR1 SGHTS, CDR2 YDEGEE. The ends were cut back, 2 bases at V and 0 bases at J, with 12 bases in the middle.

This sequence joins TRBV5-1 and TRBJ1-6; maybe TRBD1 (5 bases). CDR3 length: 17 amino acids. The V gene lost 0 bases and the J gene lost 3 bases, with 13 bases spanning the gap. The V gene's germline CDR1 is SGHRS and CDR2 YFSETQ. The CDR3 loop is CASSLEPREFYNSPLHF. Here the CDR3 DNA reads TGCGCCAGCAGCTTGGAACCCAGGGAATTCTATAATTCACCCCTCCACTTT.